The text below deals with one TCR beta chain. This sample was taken from a study of blood T cell repertoires in COVID-19. Study-level information: The analysed material was cDNA or gDNA that came from T cells, B-cell-depleted T cells, or PBMCs.

V lost 5 bases and J lost 10, with 15 bases in between. Germline values: CDR1 SGHAT, CDR2 FQDESV (reference sequence). CDR3 length: 13 amino acids. As originally analysed: How many nucleated cells were present was estimated from reference gene primer amplification. The assay was immunoSEQ multiplex PCR, and TCRdb's table has in-frame clones only and misses some. V and J calls and clone size are given by that table; D and trimming were obtained from the DNA. The table includes roughly 250,000 clones, 83% detected once. Sequenced input: peripheral blood. The rearrangement joins TRBV11-1 to TRBJ2-1; weak D call: TRBD2 (5 bases). The source of this sequence is a woman aged 45 to 65 with acute or convalescent COVID-19. In nucleotides, the CDR3 is TGTGCCAGCAGCCCACAACTAGTTAGGGAGCAGTTCTTC. This encodes CASSPQLVREQFF.